This T cell receptor beta chain emerged from a study of blood T cells in healthy people across ages. The second PCR ran roughly 7 to 12 cycles with a sample-barcoded 5' primer and J-beta primers. Using its own MiXCR run on the 5' RACE reads, TCRdb lists one record per CDR3 protein. The sample lists about a million distinct CDR3 sequences, 51% occurring once. The clonotype was recovered from a woman in her fifties or sixties in good health. Sequenced material: blood.

The CDR3 loop is CASSATRGEQYF. The CDR3 DNA follows: TGTGCCAGCAGCGCTACACGGGGCGAGCAGTACTTC. This chain links TRBV14 with TRBJ2-7; D is perhaps TRBD2 (5 bases). Per the germline V gene, CDR1 is SGHDN and CDR2 is FVKESK. V shed 5 bases and J shed 6 bases, with 11 bases lying between them. The length of the CDR3 is 12 residues.